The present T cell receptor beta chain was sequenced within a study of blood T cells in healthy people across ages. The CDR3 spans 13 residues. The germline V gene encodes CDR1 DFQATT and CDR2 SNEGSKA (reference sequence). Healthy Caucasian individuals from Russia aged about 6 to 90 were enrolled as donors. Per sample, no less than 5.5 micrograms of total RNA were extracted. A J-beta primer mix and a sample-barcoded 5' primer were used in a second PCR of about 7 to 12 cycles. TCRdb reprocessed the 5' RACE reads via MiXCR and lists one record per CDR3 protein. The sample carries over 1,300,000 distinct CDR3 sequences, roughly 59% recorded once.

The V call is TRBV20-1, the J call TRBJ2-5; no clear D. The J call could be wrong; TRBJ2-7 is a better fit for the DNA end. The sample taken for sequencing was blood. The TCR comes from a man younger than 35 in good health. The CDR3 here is CSVETWGSHEQYF. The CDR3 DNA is TGCAGTGTCGAGACGTGGGGTTCCCACGAGCAGTACTTC.